This T cell receptor beta chain was sequenced for a study of control samples from healthy donors and cancer patients. The V and J ends lost 6 bases and 3 bases, in that order; junction bases with no gene match: 7. Germline V gene data show CDR1 as SGHNT and CDR2 as YYREEE (reference sequence). The CDR3 covers 14 residues. Assay used: immunoSEQ multiplex PCR; TCRdb lists only in-frame clones, some missing. The table includes about 150,000 clones, 80% to 95% detected once. This clonotype was obtained from a young man in good health. The specimen was blood. The chain joins TRBV5-4 to TRBJ1-1; 8 bases are a match to TRBD1. CDR3 in amino acids: CASTLTGVDTEAFF. In DNA form, the CDR3 reads TGTGCCAGCACCCTGACAGGGGTCGACACTGAAGCTTTCTTT.